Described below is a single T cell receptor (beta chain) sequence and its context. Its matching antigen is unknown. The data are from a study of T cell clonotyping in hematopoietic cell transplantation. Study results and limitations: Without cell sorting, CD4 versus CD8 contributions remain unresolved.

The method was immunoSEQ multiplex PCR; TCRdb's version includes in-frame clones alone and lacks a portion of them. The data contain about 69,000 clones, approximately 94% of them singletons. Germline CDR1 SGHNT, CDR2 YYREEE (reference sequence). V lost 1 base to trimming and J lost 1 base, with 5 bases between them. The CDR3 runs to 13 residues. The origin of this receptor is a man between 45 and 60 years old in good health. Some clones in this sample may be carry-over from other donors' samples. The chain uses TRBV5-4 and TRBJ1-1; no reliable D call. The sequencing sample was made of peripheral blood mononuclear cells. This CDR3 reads CASSLQKNTEAFF. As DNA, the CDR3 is TGTGCCAGCAGCTTGCAGAAGAACACTGAAGCTTTCTTT.